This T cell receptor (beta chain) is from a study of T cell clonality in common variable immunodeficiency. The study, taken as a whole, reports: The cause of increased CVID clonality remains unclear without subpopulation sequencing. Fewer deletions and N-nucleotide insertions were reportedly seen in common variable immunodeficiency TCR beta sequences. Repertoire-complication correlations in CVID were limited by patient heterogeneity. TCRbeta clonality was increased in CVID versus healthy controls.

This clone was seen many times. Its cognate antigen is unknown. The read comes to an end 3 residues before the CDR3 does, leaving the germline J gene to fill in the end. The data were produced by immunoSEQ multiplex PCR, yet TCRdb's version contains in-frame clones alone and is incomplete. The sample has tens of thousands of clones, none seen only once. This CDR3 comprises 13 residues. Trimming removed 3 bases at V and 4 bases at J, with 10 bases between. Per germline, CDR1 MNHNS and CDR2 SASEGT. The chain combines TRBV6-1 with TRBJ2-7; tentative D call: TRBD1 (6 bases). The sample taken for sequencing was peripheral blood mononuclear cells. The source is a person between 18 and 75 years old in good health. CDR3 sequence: CASSETRGYEQYF. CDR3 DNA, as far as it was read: TGTGCCAGCAGTGAGACCAGGGGTTACGAG.